This T cell receptor (beta chain) emerged from a study of blood T cell repertoires in COVID-19. In the study overall: Both acute and convalescent COVID-19 samples were obtained from the United States, Italy and Spain. Sources were T cells, B-cell-depleted T cells, or PBMCs; the material itself was cDNA or gDNA.

CDR3 size: 13 residues. The germline V gene has CDR1 MNHEY and CDR2 SMNVEV (reference sequence). Trimming took off 3 bases at V and 1 base at J, with 6 bases between the two ends. In the study's own analysis: Reference gene primer amplification gave nucleated cell count estimates. The repertoire was sequenced with immunoSEQ multiplex PCR; TCRdb's copy has only in-frame clones and lacks some. That table gives V, J and clone size, and the DNA gave D and trimming. The data contain around 190,000 clones, 89% of them singletons. The TCR was taken from a man between 18 and 35 years old who had recovered from COVID-19. The sequencing sample was made of peripheral blood. The rearrangement uses TRBV27 and TRBJ1-1, with D tentatively TRBD1 (5 bases). The CDR3 reads CASSFTGNTEAFF. CDR3 nucleotides: TGTGCCAGCAGTTTTACAGGGAACACTGAAGCTTTCTTT.